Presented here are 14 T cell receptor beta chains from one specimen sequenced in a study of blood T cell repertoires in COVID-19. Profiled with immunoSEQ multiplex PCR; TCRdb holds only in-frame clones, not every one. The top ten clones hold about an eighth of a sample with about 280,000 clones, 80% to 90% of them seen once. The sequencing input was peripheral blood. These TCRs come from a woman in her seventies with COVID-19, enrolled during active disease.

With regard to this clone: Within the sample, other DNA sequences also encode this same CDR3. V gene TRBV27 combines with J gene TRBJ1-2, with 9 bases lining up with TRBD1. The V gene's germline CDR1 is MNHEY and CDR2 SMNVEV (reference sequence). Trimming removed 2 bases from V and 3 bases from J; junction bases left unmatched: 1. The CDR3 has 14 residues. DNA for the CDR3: TGTGCCAGCAGTTTAGGGACAGGGTACTATGGCTACACCTTC. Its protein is CASSLGTGYYGYTF.

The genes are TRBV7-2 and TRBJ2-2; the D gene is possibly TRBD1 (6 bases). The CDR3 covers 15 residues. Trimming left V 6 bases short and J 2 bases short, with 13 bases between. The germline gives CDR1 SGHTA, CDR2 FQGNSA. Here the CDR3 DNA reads TGTGCCAGCAGGCGACCGGGACACAACACCGGGGAGCTGTTTTTT. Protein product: CASRRPGHNTGELFF.

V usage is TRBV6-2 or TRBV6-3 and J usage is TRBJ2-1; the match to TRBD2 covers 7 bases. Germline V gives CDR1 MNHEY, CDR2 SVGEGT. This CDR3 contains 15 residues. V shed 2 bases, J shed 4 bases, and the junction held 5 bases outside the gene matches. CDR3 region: CASSYGLAAYNEQFF. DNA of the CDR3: TGTGCCAGCAGTTACGGGCTAGCGGCTTACAATGAGCAGTTCTTC.

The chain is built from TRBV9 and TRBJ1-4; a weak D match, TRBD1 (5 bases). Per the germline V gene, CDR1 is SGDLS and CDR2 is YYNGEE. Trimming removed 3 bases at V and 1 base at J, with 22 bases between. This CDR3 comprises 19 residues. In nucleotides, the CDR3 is TGTGCCAGCAGCGCCCGAGCGGCAGGGAGGGCAGGAACTAATGAAAAACTGTTTTTT. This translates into CASSARAAGRAGTNEKLFF.

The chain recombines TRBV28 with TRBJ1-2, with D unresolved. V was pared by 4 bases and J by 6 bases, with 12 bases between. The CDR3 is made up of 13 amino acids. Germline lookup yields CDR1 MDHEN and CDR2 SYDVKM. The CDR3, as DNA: TGTGCCAGCAGTTCGAGAGGATTCGATGGCTACACCTTC. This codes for CASSSRGFDGYTF.

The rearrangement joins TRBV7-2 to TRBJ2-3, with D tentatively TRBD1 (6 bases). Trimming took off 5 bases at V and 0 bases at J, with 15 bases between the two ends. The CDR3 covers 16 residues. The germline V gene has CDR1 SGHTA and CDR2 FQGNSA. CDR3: CASSRVGQRSTDTQYF. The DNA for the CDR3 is TGTGCCAGCAGCCGGGTTGGACAGCGTAGCACAGATACGCAGTATTTT.

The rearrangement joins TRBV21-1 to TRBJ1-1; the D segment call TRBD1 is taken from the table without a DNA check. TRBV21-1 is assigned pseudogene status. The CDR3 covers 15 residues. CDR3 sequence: CASSKAGRRDTEAFF. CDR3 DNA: TGTGCCAGCAGCAAAGCCGGTCGCAGGGACACTGAAGCTTTCTTT.

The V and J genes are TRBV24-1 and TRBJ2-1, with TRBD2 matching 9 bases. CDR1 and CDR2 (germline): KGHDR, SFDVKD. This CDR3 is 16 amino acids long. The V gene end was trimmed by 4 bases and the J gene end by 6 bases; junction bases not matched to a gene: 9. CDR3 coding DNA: TGTGCCACCAGTGACCCAGCGGGGGGCAGTCGCAATGAGCAGTTCTTC. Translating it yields CATSDPAGGSRNEQFF.

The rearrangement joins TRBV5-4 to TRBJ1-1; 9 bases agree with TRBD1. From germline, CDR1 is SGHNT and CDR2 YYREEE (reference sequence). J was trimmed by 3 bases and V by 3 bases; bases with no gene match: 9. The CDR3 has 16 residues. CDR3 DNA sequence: TGTGCCAGCAGCTCACAGGGGGCGAGGACGTACACTGAAGCTTTCTTT. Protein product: CASSSQGARTYTEAFF.

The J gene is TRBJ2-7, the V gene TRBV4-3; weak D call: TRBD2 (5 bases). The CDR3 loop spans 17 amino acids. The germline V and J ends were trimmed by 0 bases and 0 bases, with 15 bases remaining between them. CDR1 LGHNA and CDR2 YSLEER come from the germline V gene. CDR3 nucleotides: TGCGCCAGCAGCCAAGATCTCGGAGGACTCGACTCCTACGAGCAGTACTTC. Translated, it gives CASSQDLGGLDSYEQYF.

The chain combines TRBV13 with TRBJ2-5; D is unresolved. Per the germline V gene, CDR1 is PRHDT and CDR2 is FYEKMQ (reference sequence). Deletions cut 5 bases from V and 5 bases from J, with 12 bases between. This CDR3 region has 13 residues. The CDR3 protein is CASSPSPVETQYF. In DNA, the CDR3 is TGTGCCAGCAGCCCAAGCCCGGTGGAGACCCAGTACTTC.

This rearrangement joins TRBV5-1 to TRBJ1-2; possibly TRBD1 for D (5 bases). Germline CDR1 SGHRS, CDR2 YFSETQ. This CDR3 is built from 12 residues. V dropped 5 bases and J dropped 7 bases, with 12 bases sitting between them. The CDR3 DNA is TGCGCCAGCAGTTACGACAGCCTTGGCTACACCTTC. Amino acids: CASSYDSLGYTF.

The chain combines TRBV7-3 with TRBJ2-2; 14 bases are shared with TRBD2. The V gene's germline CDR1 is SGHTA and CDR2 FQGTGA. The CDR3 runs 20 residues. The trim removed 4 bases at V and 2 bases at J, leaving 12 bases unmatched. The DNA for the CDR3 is TGTGCCAGCAGCTCACCCCGACTAGCGGGGGGGCCCGTTAACACCGGGGAGCTGTTTTTT. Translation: CASSSPRLAGGPVNTGELFF.

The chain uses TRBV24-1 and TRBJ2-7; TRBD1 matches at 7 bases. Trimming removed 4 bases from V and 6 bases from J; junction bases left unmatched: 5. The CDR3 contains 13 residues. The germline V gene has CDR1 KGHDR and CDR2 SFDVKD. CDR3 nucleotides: TGTGCCACCAGTGAACAGACAGGGAGCGAGCAGTACTTC. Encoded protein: CATSEQTGSEQYF.